The 19 T cell receptor beta chains reported below all come from one sample, sequenced in a study of cytomegalovirus exposure and HLA in healthy donors (dated by TCRdb to 2016 to 2017). The library came from the immunoSEQ multiplex PCR assay. For the multiplex PCR, a mixture combining 60 forward primers for TCR Vbeta segments and 13 reverse primers for TCR Jbeta segments was used. The immuneACCESS repertoire file appears here via TCRdb, limited to in-frame rearrangements. These files lack a portion of the clones; in checked studies, under half of the deficit traces to unresolved V genes, and the cause of the others is not known. The sample includes around 220,000 clones, with around 80% observed a single time. Of the sample, roughly a sixth falls within the top ten clones. The sample comprised PBMCs. The receptors here all came from a man between 35 and 55 years old in good health and CMV-seronegative.

About this clone: Relative to the germline gene, one junction end is altered; a read error may explain this. The chain employs TRBV7-3 and TRBJ2-2; D possibly corresponds to TRBD2 (5 bases). In germline, CDR1 is SGHTA, CDR2 FQGTGA. The CDR3 runs 14 residues. This chain's CDR3 is CASSLTRLTGELVF. For the CDR3, the DNA is TGTGCCAGCAGCTTAACCAGGCTAACCGGGGAGCTGGTTTTT.

This CDR3 is CATSREQETQYF. CDR3 DNA sequence: TGTGCCACCAGCAGGGAACAGGAGACCCAGTACTTC. The chain employs TRBV15 and TRBJ2-5; D gene unclear. This CDR3 has 12 residues. Per germline, CDR1 LNHNV and CDR2 YYDKDF (reference sequence). Trimming stripped 3 bases from V and 5 bases from J, with 7 bases between.

Written as DNA, the CDR3 is TGCGCCAGCAGCTTTACCGGGACAGAATACGAGCAGTACTTC. Translating gives CASSFTGTEYEQYF. The chain couples TRBV5-1 to TRBJ2-7, with TRBD1 matching over 7 bases. The germline gives CDR1 SGHRS, CDR2 YFSETQ. This CDR3 region has 14 residues. The trim removed 2 bases at V and 4 bases at J, leaving 6 bases unmatched.

The chain joins TRBV5-6 to TRBJ2-1, with TRBD2 matching over 8 bases. This CDR3 comprises 15 residues. V lost 6 bases, J lost 8 bases, and 13 bases stayed unmatched. The germline V gene encodes CDR1 SGHDT and CDR2 YYEEEE. CDR3 nucleotide sequence: TGTGCCAGCACCCCCCGGGGGGGGCCTATGGATGAGCAGTTCTTC. It encodes CASTPRGGPMDEQFF.

The J gene is TRBJ1-3, the V gene TRBV27, with 9 bases fitting TRBD1. This CDR3 is built from 15 residues. The germline V gene encodes CDR1 MNHEY and CDR2 SMNVEV (reference sequence). V shed 2 bases, J shed 4 bases, and the junction held 3 bases outside the gene matches. As DNA, the CDR3 is TGTGCCAGCAGTTTAGGGACAGGGTTCGGAAACACCATATATTTT. Residues: CASSLGTGFGNTIYF.

The gene calls are TRBV15 and TRBJ1-3; D uncertain. Per germline, CDR1 LNHNV and CDR2 YYDKDF (reference sequence). The CDR3 contains 13 residues. Trimming took 9 bases from V and 0 from J, leaving 9 bases between them. The CDR3 nucleotides read TGTGCCACGACGGGGTCCTCTGGAAACACCATATATTTT. It yields the protein CATTGSSGNTIYF. Variable domain in full (rest from reference TRBV15 and TRBJ1-3): DAMVIQNPRYQVTQFGKPVTLSCSQTLNHNVMYWYQQKSSQAPKLLFHYYDKDFNNEADTPDNFQSRRPNTSFCFLDIRSPGLGDTAMYLCATTGSSGNTIYFGEGSWLTVV.

This clone was observed a few times. The J gene is TRBJ1-1, the V gene TRBV5-1; perhaps TRBD1 as D (6 bases). Germline V gene sequence: CDR1 SGHRS, CDR2 YFSETQ. The CDR3 sequence is 14 residues long. The V end was cut by 4 bases, the J end by 0 bases, with 10 bases between. CDR3 sequence: CASSRTDMNTEAFF. In DNA form, the CDR3 reads TGCGCCAGCAGCCGGACAGACATGAACACTGAAGCTTTCTTT.

The gene calls are TRBV27 and TRBJ2-3; 12 nucleotides agree with TRBD2. The V and J ends lost 4 bases and 0 bases, in that order; junction bases with no gene match: 2. The CDR3 runs to 16 residues. Germline-derived CDR1 and CDR2 are MNHEY and SMNVEV (reference sequence). Written as DNA, the CDR3 is TGTGCCAGCAGTTCCGGACTAGCGGGGAGCACAGATACGCAGTATTTT. Translating gives CASSSGLAGSTDTQYF.

Only a few counts were recorded for this clone. The chain is built from TRBV10-3 and TRBJ1-2; TRBD1 aligns across 9 bases. The V gene's germline CDR1 is ENHRY and CDR2 SYGVKD. V was pared by 4 bases and J by 6 bases, with 6 bases of the junction left unmatched. This CDR3 is built from 14 residues. CDR3 residues: CAISGGQGKNGYTF. The CDR3 DNA sequence: TGTGCCATCAGTGGAGGACAGGGGAAAAATGGCTACACCTTC.

This chain uses TRBV28 with TRBJ2-3, with 7 bases identical to TRBD2. CDR3 length: 14 amino acids. CDR1 is MDHEN and CDR2 is SYDVKM in the germline V gene. After removal of 3 bases from V and 0 bases from J, the junction contained 0 bases not matched to a gene. The DNA for the CDR3 is TGTGCCAGCAGTTTCGGGGGGAGCACAGATACGCAGTATTTT. It yields the protein CASSFGGSTDTQYF.

The chain carries TRBV14 and TRBJ2-7, with D possibly TRBD1 on 6 matching bases. Germline lookup yields CDR1 SGHDN and CDR2 FVKESK. The V end was cut by 3 bases, the J end by 2 bases, with 8 bases between. This CDR3 is 13 amino acids long. The CDR3 is CASSQRQAYEQYF. The CDR3 nucleotides read TGTGCCAGCAGCCAGAGACAGGCCTACGAGCAGTACTTC.

The gene calls are TRBV6-1 and TRBJ2-1, with D possibly TRBD1 on 6 matching bases. Trimming pared 4 bases from V and 7 bases from J, leaving 8 bases between. The germline V gene encodes CDR1 MNHNS and CDR2 SASEGT. This CDR3 spans 12 amino acids. Here the CDR3 reads CASSVTGNEQFF. CDR3 in DNA: TGTGCCAGCAGTGTAACAGGGAATGAGCAGTTCTTC.

The chain joins TRBV18 to TRBJ2-1, with D tentatively TRBD1 (5 bases). This CDR3 has 14 amino acids. Per the germline V gene, CDR1 is KGHSH and CDR2 is LQKENI. V lost 0 bases to trimming and J lost 5 bases, with 8 bases between them. The CDR3 nucleotides read TGTGCCAGCTCACCACCGAACAGGAACAATGAGCAGTTCTTC. Encoded protein: CASSPPNRNNEQFF.

The V call is TRBV9, the J call TRBJ2-1, with a tentative D call TRBD2 (6 bases). The ends were cut back, 3 bases at V and 4 bases at J, with 8 bases in the middle. This CDR3 is 13 amino acids long. Per the germline V gene, CDR1 is SGDLS and CDR2 is YYNGEE. Written as DNA, the CDR3 is TGTGCCAGCAGCGCGGAGGGTTACAATGAGCAGTTCTTC. This gives the protein CASSAEGYNEQFF.

As concerns this clone: Other DNA sequences within the sample encode an identical CDR3. The chain is built from TRBV9 and TRBJ1-2; no clear D gene. With 0 bases removed from V and 0 bases from J, the gap between germline ends came to 6 bases. The CDR3 loop spans 14 amino acids. Germline V lookup: CDR1 SGDLS, CDR2 YYNGEE. The CDR3 protein is CASSVDSTNYGYTF. DNA for the CDR3: TGTGCCAGCAGCGTAGACTCTACTAACTATGGCTACACCTTC.

The chain carries TRBV2 and TRBJ1-3, with TRBD1 identical over 7 bases. This CDR3 region has 14 residues. Per the germline V gene, CDR1 is SNHLY and CDR2 is FYNNEI. The ends lost 6 bases at V and 4 bases at J; junction bases unmatched: 6. CDR3 bases: TGTGCCAGCAGGACCGACAGGGCGGGAAACACCATATATTTT. Protein sequence: CASRTDRAGNTIYF.

The rearrangement joins TRBV28 to TRBJ1-1, with 8 nucleotides matching TRBD1. Germline V CDR1 and CDR2: MDHEN, SYDVKM. The CDR3 has 15 residues. V lost 2 bases and J lost 3; bases outside the gene matches: 5. The CDR3 nucleotides are TGTGCCAGCAGTTTAAGTGCAGGGGGCCACACTGAAGCTTTCTTT. This codes for CASSLSAGGHTEAFF.

Concerning this clone itself: The junction differs from germline at one of its ends, possibly a read error. This sequence joins TRBV7-9 and TRBJ1-4, with D unclear. The germline gives CDR1 SEHNR, CDR2 FQNEAQ (reference sequence). The CDR3 is 12 residues long. Here the CDR3 DNA reads TGTTCCAGCAGCTTAGTCGGGGAAAAACTGTTTTTT. Amino acid sequence: CSSSLVGEKLFF.

The chain couples TRBV2 to TRBJ2-5, with 12 bases identical to TRBD1. Germline V gene sequence: CDR1 SNHLY, CDR2 FYNNEI. This CDR3 comprises 16 residues. With 6 bases clipped from V and 6 bases from J, the junction kept 11 bases outside the gene matches. CDR3 region: CASREGGTGGVKTQYF. The CDR3 nucleotides are TGTGCCAGCAGGGAGGGGGGGACAGGGGGCGTAAAGACCCAGTACTTC.